This entry is about one T cell receptor beta chain. A read error may account for a junction end that differs from germline. Germline V gives CDR1 MDHEN, CDR2 SYDVKM. The CDR3 covers 15 residues. This specimen belongs to a study of blood T cell repertoires in COVID-19. The method was immunoSEQ multiplex PCR; TCRdb's version includes in-frame clones alone and lacks a portion of them. This sample has under 200,000 clones, with roughly 91% found just once. Specimen: peripheral blood. The TCR sequence derives from a man aged 18 to 30 with COVID-19, enrolled during active disease. This chain joins TRBV28 and TRBJ1-4, with no clear D. CDR3: CASSLDLRSPEKLLF. The CDR3 DNA reads TGTGCCAGCAGTTTAGATCTGAGGAGCCCAGAAAAACTGCTTTTT.